The 28 T cell receptor beta chains below all came from one sample that was sequenced in a study of T cell responses to AZD1222 COVID-19 vaccine (dated by TCRdb to the early 2020s). To prepare the library, the immunoSEQ multiplex PCR assay was applied. As stored in TCRdb, this immuneACCESS dataset retains in-frame rearrangements with V and J assigned. A fraction of the clones does not appear; measured against another copy, unresolved V genes explain less than half of the discrepancy, and the remainder lacks a known reason. The sample table records approximately 30,000 clones; approximately 80% of these occur just once. The top ten clones comprise about 4% of the sample. Interpreted using the paper, the time point label stands for: about 28 days (+/-7) after the second vaccine dose. Sequenced here: peripheral blood, sampled 28 days after the second AZD1222 dose. Receptors were obtained from an adult who received the AZD1222 COVID-19 vaccine.

This chain joins TRBV7-3 and TRBJ2-1; D is unclear. The V gene's germline CDR1 is SGHTA and CDR2 FQGTGA. V lost 2 bases and J 6 bases, leaving 5 bases between the germline ends. The CDR3 sequence is 12 residues long. The CDR3 loop is CASSLFGNEQFF. DNA for the CDR3: TGTGCCAGCAGCTTATTTGGCAATGAGCAGTTCTTC.

The chain uses TRBV5-1 and TRBJ1-4, with a possible D match to TRBD1 (5 bases). This CDR3 region has 14 residues. From germline, CDR1 is SGHRS and CDR2 YFSETQ. V was shortened by 1 base and J by 6 bases, with 10 bases between the two germline ends. The CDR3 sequence is CASSLRGLDEKLFF. The CDR3 DNA reads as TGCGCCAGCAGCTTGAGGGGTTTGGATGAAAAACTGTTTTTT.

The chain has TRBV7-2 and TRBJ2-1; TRBD2 agrees at 7 bases. Germline V lookup: CDR1 SGHTA, CDR2 FQGNSA. With V trimmed by 5 bases and J by 1 base, 11 bases remained unmatched. The CDR3 covers 17 residues. Written as DNA, the CDR3 is TGTGCCAGCAGCCTGCGTGGGGGGGGGTTTTCCTACAATGAGCAGTTCTTC. Protein sequence: CASSLRGGGFSYNEQFF. The full variable domain, with the rest looked up from reference TRBV7-2 and TRBJ2-1, is GAGVSQSPSNKVTEKGKDVELRCDPISGHTALYWYRQSLGQGLEFLIYFQGNSAPDKSGLPSDRFSAERTGGSVSTLTIQRTQQEDSAVYLCASSLRGGGFSYNEQFFGPGTRLTVL.

The chain employs TRBV19 and TRBJ1-4; D may be TRBD1 (5 bases). This CDR3 comprises 15 residues. In germline, CDR1 is LNHDA, CDR2 SQIVND (reference sequence). The V and J ends lost 3 bases and 6 bases respectively, with 14 bases between them. Here the CDR3 DNA reads TGTGCCAGTAGTATTTCCGGGACTAGGCATGAAAAACTGTTTTTT. This translates into CASSISGTRHEKLFF.

The chain links TRBV5-4 to TRBJ2-1, with unresolved D. This CDR3 comprises 19 residues. V was trimmed by 4 bases and J by 3 bases, leaving 26 bases between them. Germline CDR1 SGHNT, CDR2 YYREEE (reference sequence). Here the CDR3 reads CASSPPGTIISSFYNEQFF. CDR3 bases: TGTGCCAGCAGCCCCCCCGGAACGATTATATCCTCTTTCTACAATGAGCAGTTCTTC. Variable domain in full (rest from reference TRBV5-4 and TRBJ2-1): ETGVTQSPTHLIKTRGQQVTLRCSSQSGHNTVSWYQQALGQGPQFIFQYYREEENGRGNFPPRFSGLQFPNYSSELNVNALELDDSALYLCASSPPGTIISSFYNEQFFGPGTRLTVL.

The V and J genes are TRBV21-1 and TRBJ1-5. TRBV21-1 is an annotated pseudogene. The CDR3 spans 11 residues. CDR3 sequence reads: CASSNHQPQHF. The CDR3 DNA sequence: TGTGCCAGCAGCAACCATCAGCCCCAGCATTTT.

V and J are TRBV18 and TRBJ2-7; the D gene is possibly TRBD2 (6 bases). The germline V gene has CDR1 KGHSH and CDR2 LQKENI. Trimming left V 6 bases short and J 2 bases short, with 17 bases between. The CDR3 contains 15 residues. The CDR3 sequence: CASSLPGTLAYEQYF. In DNA, the CDR3 is TGTGCCAGCTCCCTTCCCGGGACTCTAGCCTACGAGCAGTACTTC.

The CDR3 loop is CASSPIAGAGDTQYF. The CDR3 bases are TGTGCCAGCAGCCCTATAGCGGGAGCCGGAGATACGCAGTATTTT. The V call is TRBV7-2, the J call TRBJ2-3, with 9 bases lining up with TRBD2. Per germline, CDR1 SGHTA and CDR2 FQGNSA. The CDR3 totals 15 residues. Trimming took 5 bases from V and 5 from J; bases not matched to a gene: 8.

The chain recombines TRBV7-6 with TRBJ2-7, with TRBD2 as a possible D gene (5 bases). This CDR3 contains 14 residues. The V gene's germline CDR1 is SGHVS and CDR2 FNYEAQ. The V gene lost 5 bases and the J gene lost 2 bases, with 13 bases spanning the gap. The CDR3 DNA reads TGTGCCAGCAGCCGGGTACTAGGCGCCTACGAGCAGTACGTC. This translates into CASSRVLGAYEQYV.

The chain is built from TRBV10-2 and TRBJ2-2; 9 positions match TRBD2. Germline CDR1 reads WSHSY; CDR2 reads SAAADI. The CDR3 is 18 residues long. With V trimmed by 2 bases and J by 0 bases, 7 bases remained unmatched. The CDR3 sequence is CASSELSGGTANTGELFF. The CDR3 nucleotides read TGCGCCAGCAGTGAGCTTAGCGGGGGTACCGCGAACACCGGGGAGCTGTTTTTT.

The count of this clone is one. Different DNA sequences within this sample yield the same CDR3. The V and J genes are TRBV20-1 and TRBJ1-5, with D possibly matching TRBD1 (5 bases). Between the trimmed V and J ends, which lost 3 bases and 4 bases, there was a span of 13 bases. The germline V gene has CDR1 DFQATT and CDR2 SNEGSKA (reference sequence). CDR3 length equals 14 residues. This CDR3 is CSASGEGSNQPQHF. CDR3 in DNA: TGCAGTGCTAGTGGCGAGGGGTCGAATCAGCCCCAGCATTTT.

This clone was seen more than once but under ten times. This sequence joins TRBV5-4 and TRBJ1-4; D ambiguous. V dropped 0 bases and J dropped 5 bases, with 2 bases sitting between them. In germline, CDR1 is SGHNT, CDR2 YYREEE (reference sequence). The CDR3 contains 12 residues. The CDR3 reads CASSLGNEKLFF. The CDR3 DNA sequence: TGTGCCAGCAGCTTGGGGAATGAAAAACTGTTTTTT.

The chain recombines TRBV19 with TRBJ2-1; 8 bases are shared with TRBD1. CDR1 is LNHDA and CDR2 is SQIVND in the germline V gene (reference sequence). V gave up 5 bases and J gave up 1 base; unmatched junction bases: 4. The CDR3 covers 15 residues. CDR3 protein: CASSARTGSYNEQFF. In nucleotides, the CDR3 is TGTGCCAGTAGTGCCCGGACAGGGTCCTACAATGAGCAGTTCTTC.

The V call is TRBV6-5, the J call TRBJ1-4, with D perhaps matching TRBD1 (6 bases). Germline-derived CDR1 and CDR2 are MNHEY and SVGAGI. This CDR3 region has 12 residues. V lost 8 bases to trimming and J lost 8 bases, with 12 bases between them. CDR3 sequence: CASSPDSEKLFF. CDR3 DNA sequence: TGTGCCAGCTCCCCGGACAGCGAAAAACTGTTTTTT.

The rearrangement joins TRBV27 to TRBJ1-1, with a weak D call TRBD1 (5 bases). Germline V lookup: CDR1 MNHEY, CDR2 SMNVEV (reference sequence). The CDR3 sequence is 15 residues long. V was clipped by 6 bases and J by 5 bases, with 19 bases between them. CDR3 sequence: CASSFKEGRDTEAFF. The CDR3 bases are TGTGCCAGCAGCTTTAAAGAGGGCAGGGATACTGAAGCTTTCTTT.

This clone was seen only once. The genes are TRBV6-2 or TRBV6-3 and TRBJ1-1, with 7 bases lining up with TRBD1. With V trimmed by 2 bases and J by 1 base, 4 bases remained unmatched. This CDR3 spans 15 amino acids. Per the germline V gene, CDR1 is MNHEY and CDR2 is SVGEGT. CDR3 coding DNA: TGTGCCAGCAGTTACAAGACAGGGAAGAACACTGAAGCTTTCTTT. It translates to CASSYKTGKNTEAFF.

This clone was found once. The chain employs TRBV18 and TRBJ2-2; the D gene could be TRBD1 or TRBD2 (5 bases each). The V gene's germline CDR1 is KGHSH and CDR2 LQKENI. This CDR3 is built from 15 residues. V lost 8 bases and J lost 0, with 13 bases in between. The DNA of the CDR3 is TGTGCCAGCACACGGGACCGAACGAACACCGGGGAGCTGTTTTTT. Its protein is CASTRDRTNTGELFF.

The J gene is TRBJ2-1, the V gene TRBV12-5, with 11 bases that match TRBD2. Germline V gives CDR1 LGHNT, CDR2 FRNRAP. The CDR3 has 16 amino acids. V lost 2 bases and J lost 8; bases outside the gene matches: 8. CDR3 in DNA: TGTGCTAGTGGTTTGACTACTAGCGGGAGAGGCGATGAGCAGTTCTTC. Encoded protein: CASGLTTSGRGDEQFF.

V is TRBV7-3 and J is TRBJ2-1; no clear D gene. In germline, CDR1 is SGHTA, CDR2 FQGTGA. Trimming left V 5 bases short and J 4 bases short, with 6 bases between. The CDR3 extends over 12 amino acids. CDR3 sequence: CASSPSYNEQFF. The CDR3 DNA reads TGTGCCAGCAGCCCCTCGTACAATGAGCAGTTCTTC.

The V gene is TRBV3-1 (or the pseudogene TRBV3-2), the J gene TRBJ2-7, with TRBD1 matching over 9 bases. This CDR3 region has 14 residues. CDR1 is LGHDT, CDR2 YNNKEL, per germline (reference sequence). Trimming cost V 5 bases and J 7 bases; bases outside gene matches: 9. CDR3 loop: CASSGRTGESEQYF. CDR3 bases: TGTGCCAGCAGCGGCCGGACAGGGGAGAGTGAGCAGTACTTC.

CDR3 nucleotides: TGTGCCACCAGTGACTCGGGGGTGGGCTATGGCTACACCTTC. It encodes CATSDSGVGYGYTF. This chain joins TRBV24-1 and TRBJ1-2; perhaps TRBD1 as D (5 bases). The CDR3 has 14 residues. Trimming removed 4 bases from V and 4 bases from J, with 12 bases in between. Germline V gene data show CDR1 as KGHDR and CDR2 as SFDVKD.

V is TRBV2 and J is TRBJ2-2; D is possibly TRBD1 (6 bases). Germline-derived CDR1 and CDR2 are SNHLY and FYNNEI. This CDR3 has 15 residues. The V end was cut by 6 bases, the J end by 3 bases, with 14 bases between. The CDR3 bases are TGTGCCAGCAGGCTGACAGGCAGCTACACCGGGGAGCTGTTTTTT. It specifies CASRLTGSYTGELFF.

J is TRBJ2-5 and V is TRBV12-3 or TRBV12-4, with D possibly being TRBD2 (6 bases). Trimming pared 4 bases from V and 2 bases from J, leaving 8 bases between. The CDR3 has 13 residues. DNA of the CDR3: TGTGCCAGCAGTTCGACTAGACAAGAGACCCAGTACTTC. As protein: CASSSTRQETQYF.

The CDR3 nucleotides read TGTGCCAGCAGCCCTAGGACAGGGGGCAGAGACTATGGCTACACCTTC. Amino acids: CASSPRTGGRDYGYTF. The rearrangement uses TRBV7-2 and TRBJ1-2, with TRBD1 matching 11 bases. With 5 bases clipped from V and 3 bases from J, the junction kept 8 bases outside the gene matches. Germline V gives CDR1 SGHTA, CDR2 FQGNSA. CDR3 length: 16 amino acids. The full variable domain, with the rest looked up from reference TRBV7-2 and TRBJ1-2, is GAGVSQSPSNKVTEKGKDVELRCDPISGHTALYWYRQSLGQGLEFLIYFQGNSAPDKSGLPSDRFSAERTGGSVSTLTIQRTQQEDSAVYLCASSPRTGGRDYGYTFGSGTRLTVV.

The chain links TRBV3-1 (or the pseudogene TRBV3-2) to TRBJ1-1; tentative D call: TRBD1 (5 bases). Germline CDR1 is LGHDT and CDR2 is YNNKEL (reference sequence). The CDR3 has 14 residues. V shed 8 bases and J shed 1 base, with 14 bases lying between them. CDR3 residues: CASGGTGRNTEAFF. The CDR3 region has the DNA TGTGCCAGCGGGGGGACGGGGCGGAACACTGAAGCTTTCTTT.

The genes are TRBV27 and TRBJ1-5; D is unclear. Germline CDR1 MNHEY, CDR2 SMNVEV (reference sequence). V dropped 3 bases and J dropped 4 bases, with 7 bases sitting between them. This CDR3 comprises 13 residues. The CDR3 reads CASSFAGNQPQHF. The CDR3 coding sequence is TGTGCCAGCAGTTTCGCAGGTAATCAGCCCCAGCATTTT.

Comment on this clone: Other DNA sequences from this sample encode an identical CDR3 as well. This chain links TRBV7-6 with TRBJ2-7, with TRBD2 as a possible D gene (6 bases). The V and J ends lost 1 base and 6 bases respectively, with 16 bases between them. The CDR3 consists of 15 residues. Germline CDR1 SGHVS, CDR2 FNYEAQ. The CDR3 loop is CASSLVASVYSEQYF. As DNA, the CDR3 is TGTGCCAGCAGCTTAGTTGCTAGCGTCTACTCCGAGCAGTACTTC.

The chain's CDR3 is CSVARDSPPQETQYF. The CDR3 region has the DNA TGCAGCGTGGCCCGGGACAGTCCTCCCCAAGAGACCCAGTACTTC. V usage is TRBV29-1 and J usage is TRBJ2-5; 7 nucleotides match TRBD1. The CDR3 extends over 15 amino acids. Looked up from germline, CDR1 is SQVTM and CDR2 is ANQGSEA. With V trimmed by 6 bases and J by 1 base, 11 bases remained unmatched.